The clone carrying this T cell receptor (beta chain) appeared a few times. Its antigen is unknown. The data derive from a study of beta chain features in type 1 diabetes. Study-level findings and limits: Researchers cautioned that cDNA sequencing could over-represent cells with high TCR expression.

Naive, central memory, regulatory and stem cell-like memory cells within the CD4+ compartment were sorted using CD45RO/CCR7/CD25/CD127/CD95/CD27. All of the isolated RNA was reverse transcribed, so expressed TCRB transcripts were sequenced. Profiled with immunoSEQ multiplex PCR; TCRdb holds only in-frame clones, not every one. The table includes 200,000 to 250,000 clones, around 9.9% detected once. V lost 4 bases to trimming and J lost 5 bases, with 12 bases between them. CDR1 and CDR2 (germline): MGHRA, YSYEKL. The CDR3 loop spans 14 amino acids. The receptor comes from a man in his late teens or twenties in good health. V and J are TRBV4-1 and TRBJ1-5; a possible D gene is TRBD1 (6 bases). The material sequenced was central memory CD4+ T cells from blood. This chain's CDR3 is CASSPGDIYQPQHF. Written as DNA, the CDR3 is TGCGCCAGCAGCCCCGGGGACATTTATCAGCCCCAGCATTTT.